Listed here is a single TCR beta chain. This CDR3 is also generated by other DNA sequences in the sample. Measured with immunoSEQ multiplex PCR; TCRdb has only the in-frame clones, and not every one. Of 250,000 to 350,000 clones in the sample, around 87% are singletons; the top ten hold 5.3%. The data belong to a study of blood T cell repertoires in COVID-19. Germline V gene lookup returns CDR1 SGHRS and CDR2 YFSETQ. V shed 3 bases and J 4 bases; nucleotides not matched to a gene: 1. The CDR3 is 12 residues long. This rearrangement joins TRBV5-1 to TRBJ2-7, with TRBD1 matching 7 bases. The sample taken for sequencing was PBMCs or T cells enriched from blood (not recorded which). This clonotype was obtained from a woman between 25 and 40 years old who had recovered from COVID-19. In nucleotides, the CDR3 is TGCGCCAGCAGCTCACAGGGGTACGAGCAGTACTTC. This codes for CASSSQGYEQYF.